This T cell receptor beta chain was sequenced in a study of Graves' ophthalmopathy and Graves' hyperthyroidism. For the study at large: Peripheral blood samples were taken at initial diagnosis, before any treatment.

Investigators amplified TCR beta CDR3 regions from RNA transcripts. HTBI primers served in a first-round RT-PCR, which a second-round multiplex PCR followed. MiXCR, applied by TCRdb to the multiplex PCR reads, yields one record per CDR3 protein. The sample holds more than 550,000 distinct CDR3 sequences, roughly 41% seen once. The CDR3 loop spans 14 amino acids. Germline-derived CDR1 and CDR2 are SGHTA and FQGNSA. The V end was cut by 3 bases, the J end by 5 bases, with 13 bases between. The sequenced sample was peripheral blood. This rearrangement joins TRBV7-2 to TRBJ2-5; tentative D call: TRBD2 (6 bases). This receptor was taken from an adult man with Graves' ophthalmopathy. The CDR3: CASSFGGRKETQYF. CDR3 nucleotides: TGTGCCAGCAGCTTTGGAGGGAGGAAGGAGACCCAGTACTTC.